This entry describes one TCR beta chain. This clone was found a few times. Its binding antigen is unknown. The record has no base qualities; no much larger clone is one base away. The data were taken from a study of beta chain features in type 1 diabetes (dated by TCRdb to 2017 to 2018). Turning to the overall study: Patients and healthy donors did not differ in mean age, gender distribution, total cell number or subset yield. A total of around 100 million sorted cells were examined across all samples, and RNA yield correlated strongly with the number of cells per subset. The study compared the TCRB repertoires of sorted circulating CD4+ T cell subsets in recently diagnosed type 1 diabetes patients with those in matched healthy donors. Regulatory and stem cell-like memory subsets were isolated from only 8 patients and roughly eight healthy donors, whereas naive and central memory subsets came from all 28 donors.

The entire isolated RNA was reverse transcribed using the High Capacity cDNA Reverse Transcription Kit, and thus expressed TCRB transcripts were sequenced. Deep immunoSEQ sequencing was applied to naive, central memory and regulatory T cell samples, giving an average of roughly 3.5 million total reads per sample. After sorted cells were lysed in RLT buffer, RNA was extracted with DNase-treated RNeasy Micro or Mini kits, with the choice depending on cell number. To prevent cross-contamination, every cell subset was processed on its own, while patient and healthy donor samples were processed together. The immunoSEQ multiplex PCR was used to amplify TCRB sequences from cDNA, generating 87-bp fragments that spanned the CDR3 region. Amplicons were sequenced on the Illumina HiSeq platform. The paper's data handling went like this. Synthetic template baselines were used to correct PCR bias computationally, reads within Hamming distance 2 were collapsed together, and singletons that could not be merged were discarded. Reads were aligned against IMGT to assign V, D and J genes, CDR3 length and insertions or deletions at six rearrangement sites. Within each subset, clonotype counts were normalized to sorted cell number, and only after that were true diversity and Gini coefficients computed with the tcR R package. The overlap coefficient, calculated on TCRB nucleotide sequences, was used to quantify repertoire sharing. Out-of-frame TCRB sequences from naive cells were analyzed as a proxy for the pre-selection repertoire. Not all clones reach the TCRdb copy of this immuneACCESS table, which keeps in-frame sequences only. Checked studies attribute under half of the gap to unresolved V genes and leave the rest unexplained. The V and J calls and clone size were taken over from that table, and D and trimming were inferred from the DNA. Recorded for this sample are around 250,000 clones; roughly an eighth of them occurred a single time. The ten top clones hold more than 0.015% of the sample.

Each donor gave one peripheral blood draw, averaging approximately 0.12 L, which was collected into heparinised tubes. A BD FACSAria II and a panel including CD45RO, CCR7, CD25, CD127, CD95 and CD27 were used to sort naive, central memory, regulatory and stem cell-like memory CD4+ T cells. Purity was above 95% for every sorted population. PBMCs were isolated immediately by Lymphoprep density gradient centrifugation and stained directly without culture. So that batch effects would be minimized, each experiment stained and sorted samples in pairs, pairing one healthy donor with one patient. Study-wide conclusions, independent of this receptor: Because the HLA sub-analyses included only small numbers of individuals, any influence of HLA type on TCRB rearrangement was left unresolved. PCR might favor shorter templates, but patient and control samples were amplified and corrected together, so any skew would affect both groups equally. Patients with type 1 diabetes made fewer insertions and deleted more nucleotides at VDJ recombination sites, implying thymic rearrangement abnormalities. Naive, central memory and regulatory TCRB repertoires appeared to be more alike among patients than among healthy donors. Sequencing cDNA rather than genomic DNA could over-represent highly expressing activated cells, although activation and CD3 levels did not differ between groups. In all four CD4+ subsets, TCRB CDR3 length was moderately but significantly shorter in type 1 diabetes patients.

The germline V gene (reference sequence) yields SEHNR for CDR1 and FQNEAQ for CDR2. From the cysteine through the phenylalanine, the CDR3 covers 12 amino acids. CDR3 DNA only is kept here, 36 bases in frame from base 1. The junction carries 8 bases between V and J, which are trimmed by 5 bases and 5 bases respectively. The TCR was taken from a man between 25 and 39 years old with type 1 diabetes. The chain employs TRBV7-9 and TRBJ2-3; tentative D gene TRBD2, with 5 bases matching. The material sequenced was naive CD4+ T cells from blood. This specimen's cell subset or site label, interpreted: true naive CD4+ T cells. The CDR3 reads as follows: CASSPREDTQYF. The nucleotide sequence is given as TGTGCCAGCAGCCCTCGGGAAGATACGCAGTATTTT.